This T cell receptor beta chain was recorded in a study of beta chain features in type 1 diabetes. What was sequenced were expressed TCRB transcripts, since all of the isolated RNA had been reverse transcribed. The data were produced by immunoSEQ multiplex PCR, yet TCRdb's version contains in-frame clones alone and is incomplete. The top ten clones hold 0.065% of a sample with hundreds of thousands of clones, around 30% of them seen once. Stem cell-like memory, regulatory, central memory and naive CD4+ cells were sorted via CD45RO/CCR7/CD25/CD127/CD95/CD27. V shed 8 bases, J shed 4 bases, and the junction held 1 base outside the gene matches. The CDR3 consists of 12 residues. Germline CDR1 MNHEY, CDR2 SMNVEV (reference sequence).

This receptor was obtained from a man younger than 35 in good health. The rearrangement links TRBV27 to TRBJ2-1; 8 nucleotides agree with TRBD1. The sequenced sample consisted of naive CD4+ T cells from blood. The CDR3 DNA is TGTGCCAGCGGGACAGGATACAATGAGCAGTTCTTC. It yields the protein CASGTGYNEQFF.